Given below is one T cell receptor beta chain in context. Approximately 32,000 T cell genomes, or about 290 ng DNA, went into unsorted PBMC replicate PCRs. Data came from immunoSEQ multiplex PCR; TCRdb stores just in-frame clones and leaves some out. Here the sample spans 550,000 to 600,000 clones, around 78% being singletons. Germline V CDR1 and CDR2: SGHVS, FQNEAQ. This CDR3 has 16 residues. V was cut by 1 base and J by 3 bases, with 13 bases left in between. These data come from a study of shared clonotypes between healthy human individuals. This TCR came from a woman between 40 and 55 years old in good health. Some clones in this sample may be carry-over from other donors' samples. The sample was PBMCs. This rearrangement joins TRBV7-8 to TRBJ1-5; D is possibly TRBD1 (6 bases). The CDR3 coding sequence is TGTGCCAGCAGCTTAGATGGGGGGGCCGACAATCAGCCCCAGCATTTT. Translating gives CASSLDGGADNQPQHF.